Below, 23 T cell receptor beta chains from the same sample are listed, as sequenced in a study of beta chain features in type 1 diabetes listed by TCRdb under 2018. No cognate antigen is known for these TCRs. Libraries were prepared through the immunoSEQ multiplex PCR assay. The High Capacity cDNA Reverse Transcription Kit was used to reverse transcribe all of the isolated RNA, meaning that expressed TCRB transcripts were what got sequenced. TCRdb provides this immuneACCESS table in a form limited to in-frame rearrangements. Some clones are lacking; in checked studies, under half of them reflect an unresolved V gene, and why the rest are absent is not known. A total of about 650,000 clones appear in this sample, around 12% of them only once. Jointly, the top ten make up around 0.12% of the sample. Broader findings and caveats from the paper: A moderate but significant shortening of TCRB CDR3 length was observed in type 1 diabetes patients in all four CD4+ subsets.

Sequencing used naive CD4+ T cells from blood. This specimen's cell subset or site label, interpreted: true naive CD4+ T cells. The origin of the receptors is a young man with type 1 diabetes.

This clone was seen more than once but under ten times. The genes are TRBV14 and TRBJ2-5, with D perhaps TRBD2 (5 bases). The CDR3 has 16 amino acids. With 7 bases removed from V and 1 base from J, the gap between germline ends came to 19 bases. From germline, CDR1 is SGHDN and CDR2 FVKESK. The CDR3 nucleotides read TGTGCCAGCACCCCTGGTGTGGGAGCCGTCCAAGAGACCCAGTACTTC. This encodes CASTPGVGAVQETQYF.

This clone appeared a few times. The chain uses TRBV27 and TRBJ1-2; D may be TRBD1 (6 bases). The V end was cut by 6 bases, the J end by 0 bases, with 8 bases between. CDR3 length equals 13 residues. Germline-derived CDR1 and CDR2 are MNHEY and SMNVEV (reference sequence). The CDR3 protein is CASREGANYGYTF. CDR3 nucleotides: TGTGCCAGCAGAGAGGGGGCTAACTATGGCTACACCTTC.

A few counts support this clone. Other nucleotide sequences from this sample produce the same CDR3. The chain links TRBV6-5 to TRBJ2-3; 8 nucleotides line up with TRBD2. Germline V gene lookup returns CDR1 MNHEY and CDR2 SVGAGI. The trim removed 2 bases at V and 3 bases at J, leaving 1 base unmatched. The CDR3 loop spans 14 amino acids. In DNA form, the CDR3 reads TGTGCCAGCAGTTACCGCGGGGGGACAGATACGCAGTATTTT. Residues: CASSYRGGTDTQYF.

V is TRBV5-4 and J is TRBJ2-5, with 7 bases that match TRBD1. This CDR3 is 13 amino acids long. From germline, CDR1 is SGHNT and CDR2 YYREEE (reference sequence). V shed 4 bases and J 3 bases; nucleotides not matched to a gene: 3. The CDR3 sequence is CASSPGTEETQYF. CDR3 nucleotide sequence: TGTGCCAGCAGCCCTGGGACAGAAGAGACCCAGTACTTC.

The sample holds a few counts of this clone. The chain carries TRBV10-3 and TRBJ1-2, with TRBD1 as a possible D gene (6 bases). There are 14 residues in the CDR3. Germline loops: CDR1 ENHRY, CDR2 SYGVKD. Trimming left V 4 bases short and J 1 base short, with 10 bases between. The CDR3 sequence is CAISAGDLNYGYTF. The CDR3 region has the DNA TGTGCCATCAGTGCAGGGGACCTTAACTATGGCTACACCTTC.

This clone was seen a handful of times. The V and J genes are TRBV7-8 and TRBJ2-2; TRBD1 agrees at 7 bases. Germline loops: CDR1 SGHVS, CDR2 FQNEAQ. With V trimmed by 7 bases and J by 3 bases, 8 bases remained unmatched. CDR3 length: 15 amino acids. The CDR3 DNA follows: TGTGCCAGCACGAACACAGGGGCCTACACCGGGGAGCTGTTTTTT. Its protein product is CASTNTGAYTGELFF.

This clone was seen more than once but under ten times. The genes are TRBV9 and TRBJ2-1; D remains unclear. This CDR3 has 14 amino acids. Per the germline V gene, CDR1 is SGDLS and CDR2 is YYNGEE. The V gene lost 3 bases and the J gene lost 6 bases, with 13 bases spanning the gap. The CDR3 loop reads CASSDRRTGNEQFF. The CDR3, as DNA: TGTGCCAGCAGCGACCGACGGACCGGCAATGAGCAGTTCTTC.

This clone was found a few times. The CDR3 DNA follows: TGTGCCAGCAGTTCTGGACAGGGGAGCTCCTACGAGCAGTACTTC. Its protein product is CASSSGQGSSYEQYF. The chain links TRBV7-8 to TRBJ2-7, with 9 bases identical to TRBD1. This CDR3 region has 15 residues. Unmatched junction bases numbered 6, after V lost 6 bases and J lost 0 bases. CDR1 is SGHVS and CDR2 is FQNEAQ in the germline V gene.

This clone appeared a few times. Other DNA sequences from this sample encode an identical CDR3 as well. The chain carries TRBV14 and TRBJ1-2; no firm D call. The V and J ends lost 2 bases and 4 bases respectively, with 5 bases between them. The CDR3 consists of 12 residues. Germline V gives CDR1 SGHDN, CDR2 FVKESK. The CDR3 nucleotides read TGTGCCAGCAGCCAATCTGGCTATGGCTACACCTTC. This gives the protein CASSQSGYGYTF.

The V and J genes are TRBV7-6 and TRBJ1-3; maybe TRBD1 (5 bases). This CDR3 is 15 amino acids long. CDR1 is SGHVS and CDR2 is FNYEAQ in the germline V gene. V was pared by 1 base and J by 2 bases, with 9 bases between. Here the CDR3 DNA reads TGTGCCAGCAGCTTAGGCGGGGCAGCTGGAAACACCATATATTTT. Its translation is CASSLGGAAGNTIYF.

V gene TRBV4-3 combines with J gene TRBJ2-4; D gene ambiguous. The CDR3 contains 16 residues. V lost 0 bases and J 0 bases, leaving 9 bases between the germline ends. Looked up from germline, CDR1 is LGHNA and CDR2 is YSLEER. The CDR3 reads CASSQERSLAKNIQYF. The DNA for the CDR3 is TGCGCCAGCAGCCAAGAGCGCAGTTTAGCCAAAAACATTCAGTACTTC.

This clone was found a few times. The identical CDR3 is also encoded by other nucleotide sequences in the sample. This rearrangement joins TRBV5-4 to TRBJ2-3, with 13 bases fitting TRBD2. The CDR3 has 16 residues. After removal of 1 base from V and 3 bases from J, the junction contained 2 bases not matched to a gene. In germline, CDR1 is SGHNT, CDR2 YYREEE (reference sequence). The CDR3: CASSLWTSGGTDTQYF. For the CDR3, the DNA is TGTGCCAGCAGCTTGTGGACTAGCGGGGGAACAGATACGCAGTATTTT. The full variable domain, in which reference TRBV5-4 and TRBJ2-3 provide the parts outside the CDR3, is ETGVTQSPTHLIKTRGQQVTLRCSSQSGHNTVSWYQQALGQGPQFIFQYYREEENGRGNFPPRFSGLQFPNYSSELNVNALELDDSALYLCASSLWTSGGTDTQYFGPGTRLTVL.

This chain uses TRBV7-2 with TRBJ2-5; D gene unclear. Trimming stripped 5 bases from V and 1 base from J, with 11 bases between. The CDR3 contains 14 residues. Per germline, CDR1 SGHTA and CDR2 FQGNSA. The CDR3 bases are TGTGCCAGCAGCCTAATGGCGTCCCAAGAGACCCAGTACTTC. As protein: CASSLMASQETQYF.

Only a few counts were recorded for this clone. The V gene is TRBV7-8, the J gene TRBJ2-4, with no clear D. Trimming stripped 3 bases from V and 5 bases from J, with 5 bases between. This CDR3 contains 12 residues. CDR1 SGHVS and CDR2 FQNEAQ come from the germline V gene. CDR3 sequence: CASSFTQNIQYF. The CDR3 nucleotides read TGTGCCAGCAGCTTCACCCAAAACATTCAGTACTTC.

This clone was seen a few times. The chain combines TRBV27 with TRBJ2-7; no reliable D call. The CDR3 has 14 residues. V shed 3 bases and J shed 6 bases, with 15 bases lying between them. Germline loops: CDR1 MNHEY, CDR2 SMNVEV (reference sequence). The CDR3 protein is CASSLRLYPSEQYF. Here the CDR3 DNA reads TGTGCCAGCAGTTTGCGTCTTTATCCGAGCGAGCAGTACTTC.

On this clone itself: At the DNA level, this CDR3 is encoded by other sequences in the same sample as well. The CDR3 loop is CASSPQGNGYTF. In DNA, the CDR3 is TGTGCCAGCAGCCCACAGGGGAATGGCTACACCTTC. The rearrangement links TRBV7-2 to TRBJ1-2, with 7 bases that match TRBD1. The V gene end was trimmed by 5 bases and the J gene end by 6 bases; junction bases not matched to a gene: 3. CDR3 size: 12 residues. CDR1 is SGHTA, CDR2 FQGNSA, per germline.

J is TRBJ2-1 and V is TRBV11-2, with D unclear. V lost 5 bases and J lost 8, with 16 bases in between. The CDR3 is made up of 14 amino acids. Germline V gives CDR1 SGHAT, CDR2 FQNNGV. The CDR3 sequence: CASSQRSRGDEQFF. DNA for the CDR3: TGTGCCAGCAGCCAAAGGAGTCGAGGTGATGAGCAGTTCTTC.

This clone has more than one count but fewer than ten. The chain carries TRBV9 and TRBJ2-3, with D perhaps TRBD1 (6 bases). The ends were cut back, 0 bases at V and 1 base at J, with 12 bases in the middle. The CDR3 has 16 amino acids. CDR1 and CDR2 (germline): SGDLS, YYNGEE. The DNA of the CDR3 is TGTGCCAGCAGCGTAGGCAGGGGCATTGGCACAGATACGCAGTATTTT. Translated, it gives CASSVGRGIGTDTQYF.

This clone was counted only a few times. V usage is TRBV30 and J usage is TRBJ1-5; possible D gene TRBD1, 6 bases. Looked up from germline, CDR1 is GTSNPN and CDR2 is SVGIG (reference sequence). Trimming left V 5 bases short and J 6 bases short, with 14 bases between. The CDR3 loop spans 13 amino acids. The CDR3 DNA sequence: TGTGCCTGGGCCCTACAGGGTGGTCAGCCCCAGCATTTT. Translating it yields CAWALQGGQPQHF.

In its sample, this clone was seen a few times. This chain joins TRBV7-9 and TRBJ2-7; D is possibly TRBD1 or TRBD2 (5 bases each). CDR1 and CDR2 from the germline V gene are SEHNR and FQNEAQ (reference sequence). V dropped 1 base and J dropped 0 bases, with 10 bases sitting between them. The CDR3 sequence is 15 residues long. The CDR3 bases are TGTGCCAGCAGCTTAGTTCCTGGGACCTCCTACGAGCAGTACTTC. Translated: CASSLVPGTSYEQYF.

This chain's CDR3 is CASSPAGTASLLTF. For the CDR3, the DNA is TGTGCCAGCAGCCCCGCCGGGACGGCTTCCCTGCTCACCTTC. The chain employs TRBV9 and TRBJ1-2, with D perhaps TRBD1 (5 bases). The CDR3 length is 14 residues. V was pared by 4 bases and J by 13 bases, with 23 bases between. Germline CDR1 and CDR2: SGDLS and YYNGEE.

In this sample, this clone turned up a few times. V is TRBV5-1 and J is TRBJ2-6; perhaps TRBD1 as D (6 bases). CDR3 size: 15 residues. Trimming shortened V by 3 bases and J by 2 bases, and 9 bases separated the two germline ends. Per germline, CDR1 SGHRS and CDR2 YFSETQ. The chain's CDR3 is CASSSAGAGANVLTF. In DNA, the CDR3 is TGCGCCAGCAGCTCCGCAGGGGCTGGGGCCAACGTCCTGACTTTC. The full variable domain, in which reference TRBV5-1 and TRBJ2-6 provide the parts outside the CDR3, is KAGVTQTPRYLIKTRGQQVTLSCSPISGHRSVSWYQQTPGQGLQFLFEYFSETQRNKGNFPGRFSGRQFSNSRSEMNVSTLELGDSALYLCASSSAGAGANVLTFGAGSRLTVL.

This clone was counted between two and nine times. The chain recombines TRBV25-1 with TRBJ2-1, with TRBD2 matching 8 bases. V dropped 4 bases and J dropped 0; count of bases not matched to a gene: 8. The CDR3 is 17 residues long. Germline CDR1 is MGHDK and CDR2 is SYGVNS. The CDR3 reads CASSARGGLSSYNEQFF. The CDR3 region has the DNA TGTGCCAGCAGTGCCCGGGGGGGCTTAAGCTCCTACAATGAGCAGTTCTTC.